These 8 T cell receptor beta chains were all obtained from the same sample, sequenced in a study of blood T cell repertoires in COVID-19. Method: immunoSEQ multiplex PCR; TCRdb's copy keeps in-frame clones and lacks some. The table includes around 34,000 clones, approximately 82% detected once. The sample taken for sequencing was peripheral blood. The source is a man older than 75 with active or convalescent COVID-19.

V and J are TRBV2 and TRBJ1-5; 7 bases are a match to TRBD1. CDR3 length: 13 amino acids. Germline V CDR1 and CDR2: SNHLY, FYNNEI. V lost 8 bases to trimming and J lost 7 bases; unmatched junction nucleotides: 8. The CDR3 nucleotides are TGTGCCAGCCGCCGGGACAGCGGGCAGCCCCAGCATTTT. Its protein product is CASRRDSGQPQHF.

J is TRBJ2-4 and V is TRBV28; 7 bases match TRBD2. This CDR3 is 18 amino acids long. Germline V gene lookup returns CDR1 MDHEN and CDR2 SYDVKM. The J segment lost 0 bases and the V segment lost 6 bases, leaving 14 bases of the junction unmatched. CDR3 in DNA: TGTGCCAGCAGCCCCGTTGGAGCGGGACCACTAGCCAAAAACATTCAGTACTTC. Translating it yields CASSPVGAGPLAKNIQYF. Combining the CDR3 with reference TRBV28 and TRBJ2-4 gives the whole variable domain DVKVTQSSRYLVKRTGEKVFLECVQDMDHENMFWYRQDPGLGLRLIYFSYDVKMKEKGDIPEGYSVSREKKERFSLILESASTNQTSMYLCASSPVGAGPLAKNIQYFGAGTRLSVL.

This CDR3 is CSVELRTEAFF. The DNA for the CDR3 is TGCAGCGTTGAACTGCGCACTGAAGCTTTCTTT. This chain joins TRBV29-1 and TRBJ1-1; D remains unclear. The germline V gene has CDR1 SQVTM and CDR2 ANQGSEA. The length of the CDR3 is 11 residues. V lost 2 bases, J lost 4 bases, and 5 bases lay in between.

The chain links TRBV5-5 to TRBJ1-1; TRBD1 aligns across 8 bases. This CDR3 contains 15 residues. CDR1 SGHKS and CDR2 YYEKEE come from the germline V gene (reference sequence). V was pared by 2 bases and J by 4 bases, with 7 bases of the junction left unmatched. This CDR3 is CASSLYWTGSTEAFF. The CDR3 DNA follows: TGTGCCAGCAGCTTATATTGGACAGGGAGCACTGAAGCTTTCTTT.

This clone was counted a few times. The rearrangement uses TRBV29-1 and TRBJ2-7; 7 nucleotides match TRBD2. CDR1 and CDR2 (germline): SQVTM, ANQGSEA. This CDR3 has 12 residues. The ends lost 4 bases at V and 2 bases at J; junction bases unmatched: 2. The CDR3, as DNA: TGCAGCGTTGTGGCGGGAGCCTACGAGCAGTACTTC. Its protein product is CSVVAGAYEQYF.

This clone occurred a few times. The chain joins TRBV28 to TRBJ2-2, with 10 nucleotides matching TRBD2. The CDR3 runs 16 residues. Germline loops: CDR1 MDHEN, CDR2 SYDVKM. The trim removed 7 bases at V and 7 bases at J, leaving 12 bases unmatched. The CDR3 DNA reads TGTGCCAGCAAGTTCGAGGCTAGCGGGAGAGTCGGGGAGCTGTTTTTT. Its translation: CASKFEASGRVGELFF.

The CDR3 sequence is CASSIQGNYGYTF. The DNA of the CDR3 is TGTGCCAGCAGTATACAGGGGAACTATGGCTACACCTTC. This sequence joins TRBV6-5 and TRBJ1-2; 7 nucleotides agree with TRBD1. Germline CDR1 is MNHEY and CDR2 is SVGAGI. The junction had 2 bases not matched to a gene; V was cut back by 5 bases and J by 2 bases. CDR3 length: 13 residues.

The CDR3 loop reads CASSHETASYEQYF. The CDR3 DNA follows: TGCGCCAGCAGCCACGAGACTGCCTCCTACGAGCAGTACTTC. This rearrangement joins TRBV4-1 to TRBJ2-7; D not resolved. The V end was cut by 3 bases, the J end by 0 bases, with 9 bases between. The V gene's germline CDR1 is MGHRA and CDR2 YSYEKL. The CDR3 contains 14 residues.